Shown below are 31 T cell receptor beta chains from a single sample sequenced in a study of blood T cell repertoires in COVID-19. Here immunoSEQ multiplex PCR was the method, and the copy in TCRdb shows in-frame clones only, minus some. The sample carries hundreds of thousands of clones, about 88% recorded once. Sequencing input: PBMCs or T cells enriched from blood (not recorded which). Receptors were obtained from a man aged 25-45 years with acute COVID-19.

This rearrangement joins TRBV15 to TRBJ1-2; a weak D match, TRBD1 (6 bases). CDR1 LNHNV and CDR2 YYDKDF come from the germline V gene (reference sequence). This CDR3 contains 15 residues. V lost 3 bases and J 3 bases, leaving 14 bases between the germline ends. In DNA form, the CDR3 reads TGTGCCACCAGCAGGGCCCAGGGGACGGACTATGGCTACACCTTC. Translation: CATSRAQGTDYGYTF.

The V and J genes are TRBV30 and TRBJ1-6; TRBD1 might be the D (6 bases). The CDR3 is 15 amino acids. Deletions cut 2 bases from V and 9 bases from J, with 17 bases between. Germline lookup yields CDR1 GTSNPN and CDR2 SVGIG (reference sequence). CDR3 DNA sequence: TGTGCCTGGAGTCGGTTGGAAGGGGGACCTTCACCCCTCCACTTT. Translation gives CAWSRLEGGPSPLHF.

The V call is TRBV18, the J call TRBJ2-5; TRBD2 matches 15 bases. Germline V gene lookup returns CDR1 KGHSH and CDR2 LQKENI. The CDR3 extends over 18 amino acids. The J segment lost 5 bases and the V segment lost 3 bases, leaving 10 bases of the junction unmatched. CDR3 nucleotide sequence: TGTGCCAGCTCACCCACCGGGACTAGCGGGGGGTCTACGGAGACCCAGTACTTC. This encodes CASSPTGTSGGSTETQYF.

The genes are TRBV6-2 or TRBV6-3 and TRBJ2-3; D remains ambiguous. Germline V gene lookup returns CDR1 MNHEY and CDR2 SVGEGT. Trimming stripped 0 bases from V and 6 bases from J, with 7 bases between. The CDR3 runs to 13 residues. As DNA, the CDR3 is TGTGCCAGCAGTTACTCGGAGAGGGATACGCAGTATTTT. Translation gives CASSYSERDTQYF.

The V call is TRBV27, the J call TRBJ1-1; D not resolved. The germline V and J ends were trimmed by 6 bases and 0 bases, with 8 bases remaining between them. The CDR3 consists of 13 residues. The germline V gene has CDR1 MNHEY and CDR2 SMNVEV (reference sequence). CDR3: CASRSHLNTEAFF. Written as DNA, the CDR3 is TGTGCCAGCAGGAGTCACTTGAACACTGAAGCTTTCTTT.

J is TRBJ1-5 and V is TRBV4-3; possibly TRBD1 for D (5 bases). Germline assignment: CDR1 LGHNA and CDR2 YSLEER. The CDR3 contains 15 residues. Trimming removed 1 base from V and 3 bases from J, with 10 bases in between. The CDR3 spells CASSQGRDSNQPQHF. CDR3 coding DNA: TGCGCCAGCAGCCAAGGCAGGGACTCCAATCAGCCCCAGCATTTT.

This clone occurred a few times. The CDR3 region has the DNA TGTGCCAGCAGTTCTCCGGGGACAGGGAAGAATGAGCAGTTCTTC. This encodes CASSSPGTGKNEQFF. The chain couples TRBV28 to TRBJ2-1; 9 positions match TRBD1. Germline loops: CDR1 MDHEN, CDR2 SYDVKM. J was trimmed by 7 bases and V by 4 bases; bases with no gene match: 8. CDR3 size: 15 residues.

J is TRBJ2-1 and V is TRBV7-2, with TRBD2 matching over 8 bases. V lost 5 bases to trimming and J lost 6 bases; unmatched junction nucleotides: 15. Looked up from germline, CDR1 is SGHTA and CDR2 is FQGNSA. This CDR3 has 17 amino acids. CDR3 sequence: CASSPQNLPGGLNEQFF. CDR3 coding DNA: TGTGCCAGCAGCCCTCAGAACCTCCCGGGGGGGCTCAATGAGCAGTTCTTC.

The sample holds a few counts of this clone. The chain links TRBV10-3 to TRBJ1-4; D perhaps matches TRBD1 (5 bases). Between the trimmed V and J ends, which lost 11 bases and 5 bases, there was a span of 12 bases. The V gene's germline CDR1 is ENHRY and CDR2 SYGVKD. The CDR3 contains 12 residues. DNA of the CDR3: TGTGCCGCGGGGCGGGGGAATGAAAAACTGTTTTTT. It encodes CAAGRGNEKLFF.

This rearrangement joins TRBV4-1 to TRBJ1-3, with D maybe TRBD1 (5 bases). Trimming stripped 0 bases from V and 0 bases from J, with 9 bases between. The CDR3 length is 16 residues. Germline CDR1 MGHRA, CDR2 YSYEKL. The CDR3 region has the DNA TGCGCCAGCAGCCAAGAACGGGGGAGCTCTGGAAACACCATATATTTT. It encodes CASSQERGSSGNTIYF.

The J gene is TRBJ1-1, the V gene TRBV11-2; perhaps TRBD1 as D (6 bases). V lost 5 bases and J 3 bases, leaving 10 bases between the germline ends. The CDR3 extends over 13 amino acids. Germline CDR1 is SGHAT and CDR2 is FQNNGV. The CDR3 DNA sequence: TGTGCCAGCAGCCGGGAGGGGGACACTGAAGCTTTCTTT. The encoded protein is CASSREGDTEAFF.

The count of this clone is one. V gene TRBV5-6 combines with J gene TRBJ2-1, with TRBD2 matching 15 bases. CDR3 size: 19 residues. Germline assignment: CDR1 SGHDT and CDR2 YYEEEE. The ends lost 4 bases at V and 1 base at J; junction bases unmatched: 9. The CDR3 here is CASSRRGLAGGRSYNEQFF. CDR3 nucleotide sequence: TGTGCCAGCAGCCGGAGGGGACTAGCGGGGGGCAGGTCCTACAATGAGCAGTTCTTC.

The chain recombines TRBV11-3 with TRBJ2-3; weak D call: TRBD2 (5 bases). The CDR3 extends over 12 amino acids. V lost 4 bases, J lost 6 bases, and 8 bases lay in between. Germline V lookup: CDR1 SGHNT, CDR2 YENEEA. The CDR3 DNA sequence: TGTGCCAGCAGCTCCTCGGGGGATACGCAGTATTTT. This sequence encodes CASSSSGDTQYF.

CDR3 in amino acids: CASRTQGARNEKLFF. The DNA of the CDR3 is TGTGCCAGCAGGACACAGGGGGCTCGAAATGAAAAACTGTTTTTT. V usage is TRBV28 and J usage is TRBJ1-4; TRBD1 aligns across 9 bases. The germline V gene has CDR1 MDHEN and CDR2 SYDVKM. After removal of 6 bases from V and 5 bases from J, the junction contained 7 bases not matched to a gene. This CDR3 region has 15 residues. Combining the CDR3 with reference TRBV28 and TRBJ1-4 gives the whole variable domain DVKVTQSSRYLVKRTGEKVFLECVQDMDHENMFWYRQDPGLGLRLIYFSYDVKMKEKGDIPEGYSVSREKKERFSLILESASTNQTSMYLCASRTQGARNEKLFFGSGTQLSVL.

The J gene is TRBJ1-2, the V gene TRBV28, with no clear D. There are 12 residues in the CDR3. From germline, CDR1 is MDHEN and CDR2 SYDVKM. V lost 2 bases to trimming and J lost 4 bases, with 5 bases between them. This chain's CDR3 is CASSLLAYGYTF. CDR3 nucleotides: TGTGCCAGCAGTTTACTGGCCTATGGCTACACCTTC.

J is TRBJ2-2 and V is TRBV27; 7 positions match TRBD2. Germline V gives CDR1 MNHEY, CDR2 SMNVEV (reference sequence). CDR3 length equals 14 residues. The trim removed 7 bases at V and 5 bases at J, leaving 7 bases unmatched. CDR3: CASMWGGLTGELFF. The CDR3 DNA reads TGTGCCAGCATGTGGGGGGGTTTAACCGGGGAGCTGTTTTTT.

The rearrangement uses TRBV27 and TRBJ2-6, with 7 bases identical to TRBD1. The CDR3 covers 17 residues. The germline CDR1 and CDR2 sequences are MNHEY and SMNVEV (reference sequence). The ends lost 3 bases at V and 0 bases at J; junction bases unmatched: 5. The CDR3 protein is CASSFSGGSSGANVLTF. DNA of the CDR3: TGTGCCAGCAGTTTTTCAGGGGGAAGCTCTGGGGCCAACGTCCTGACTTTC.

Here the CDR3 reads CASSEVGNQPQHF. The CDR3 DNA reads TGTGCCAGCAGCGAGGTAGGCAATCAGCCCCAGCATTTT. The chain couples TRBV11-2 to TRBJ1-5, with unresolved D. V was pared by 5 bases and J by 2 bases, with 7 bases between. This CDR3 region has 13 residues. Germline CDR1 and CDR2: SGHAT and FQNNGV.

The chain carries TRBV4-2 and TRBJ2-3; 7 bases line up with TRBD2. This CDR3 contains 16 residues. J lost 1 base, V lost 0 bases, and 4 bases had no gene match. In germline, CDR1 is LGHNA, CDR2 YNFKEQ. The CDR3 protein is CASSQDRAGGTDTQYF. The CDR3 nucleotides are TGTGCCAGCAGCCAAGATCGTGCGGGAGGCACAGATACGCAGTATTTT.

In this sample, this clone turned up once. V and J are TRBV29-1 and TRBJ2-2; D might be TRBD2 (6 bases). CDR3 length: 12 amino acids. Trimming removed 7 bases at V and 5 bases at J, with 11 bases between. CDR1 and CDR2 from the germline V gene are SQVTM and ANQGSEA. This CDR3 reads CSGGGRTGELFF. Here the CDR3 DNA reads TGCAGCGGTGGGGGGAGAACCGGGGAGCTGTTTTTT.

J is TRBJ1-5 and V is TRBV6-5, with 7 bases fitting TRBD1. This CDR3 spans 14 amino acids. After removal of 5 bases from V and 4 bases from J, the junction contained 5 bases not matched to a gene. Germline V gene sequence: CDR1 MNHEY, CDR2 SVGAGI. Here the CDR3 reads CASSRQGRNQPQHF. CDR3 DNA: TGTGCCAGCAGTCGACAGGGCCGAAATCAGCCCCAGCATTTT.

The J gene is TRBJ2-5, the V gene TRBV10-3; D unresolved. Germline V gene sequence: CDR1 ENHRY, CDR2 SYGVKD. The CDR3 totals 13 residues. Deletions cut 6 bases from V and 3 bases from J, with 11 bases between. CDR3 sequence (DNA): TGTGCCATCAGGACCGAGGCAGAAGAGACCCAGTACTTC. Encoded protein: CAIRTEAEETQYF.

This clone came up many times. This sequence joins TRBV25-1 and TRBJ2-2; a possible D gene is TRBD1 (6 bases). Germline-derived CDR1 and CDR2 are MGHDK and SYGVNS. Trimming took off 6 bases at V and 6 bases at J, with 14 bases between the two ends. This CDR3 is built from 14 residues. Here the CDR3 reads CASSENRDPGELFF. CDR3 DNA sequence: TGTGCCAGCAGCGAAAACAGGGACCCCGGGGAGCTGTTTTTT.

The chain has TRBV7-8 and TRBJ1-1; TRBD1 might be the D (5 bases). Germline-derived CDR1 and CDR2 are SGHVS and FQNEAQ. Deletions cut 5 bases from V and 0 bases from J, with 13 bases between. The CDR3 spans 15 residues. In nucleotides, the CDR3 is TGTGCCAGCAGCGGAGGGGCTACCATGAACACTGAAGCTTTCTTT. This gives the protein CASSGGATMNTEAFF.

The V and J genes are TRBV19 and TRBJ1-5; 7 bases line up with TRBD1. CDR1 and CDR2 from the germline V gene are LNHDA and SQIVND (reference sequence). The CDR3 extends over 19 amino acids. Trimming at V came to 6 bases and at J to 0 bases, leaving 17 bases not matched to a gene. In nucleotides, the CDR3 is TGTGCCAGTAGCGGGCGGGACAGCCAGGGGGTATATAGCAATCAGCCCCAGCATTTT. Its protein is CASSGRDSQGVYSNQPQHF. The variable domain in full, with the rest retrieved from reference TRBV19 and TRBJ1-5, is DGGITQSPKYLFRKEGQNVTLSCEQNLNHDAMYWYRQDPGQGLRLIYYSQIVNDFQKGDIAEGYSVSREKKESFPLTVTSAQKNPTAFYLCASSGRDSQGVYSNQPQHFGDGTRLSIL.

V and J are TRBV5-1 and TRBJ2-5; D possibly corresponds to TRBD1 (5 bases). With 4 bases removed from V and 5 bases from J, the gap between germline ends came to 18 bases. Germline CDR1 SGHRS, CDR2 YFSETQ. CDR3 length: 15 residues. CDR3 residues: CASSPNLGPRETQYF. Written as DNA, the CDR3 is TGCGCCAGCAGCCCTAACTTGGGGCCTCGGGAGACCCAGTACTTC.

This chain links TRBV18 with TRBJ1-4, with no clear D. The V gene's germline CDR1 is KGHSH and CDR2 LQKENI. V lost 6 bases, J lost 5 bases, and 16 bases lay in between. This CDR3 has 15 amino acids. CDR3 coding DNA: TGTGCCAGCTCCCAGGAGGGTAGGCGAAATGAAAAACTGTTTTTT. This encodes CASSQEGRRNEKLFF.

The J gene is TRBJ1-6, the V gene TRBV6-6, with 7 bases matching TRBD1. Germline V gives CDR1 MNHNY, CDR2 SVGAGI (reference sequence). The CDR3 is 13 residues long. Trimming took 8 bases from V and 7 from J; bases not matched to a gene: 5. The CDR3 region has the DNA TGTGCCAGCTCAACAGGGGAGAATTCACCCCTCCACTTT. Residues: CASSTGENSPLHF.

V usage is TRBV29-1 and J usage is TRBJ2-5; 9 bases fit TRBD2. The V and J ends lost 4 bases and 4 bases, in that order; junction bases with no gene match: 7. Germline V gives CDR1 SQVTM, CDR2 ANQGSEA. CDR3 length: 14 amino acids. In nucleotides, the CDR3 is TGCAGCGTTGCGCGTGCGGGGGGGAGAGAGACCCAGTACTTC. Protein sequence: CSVARAGGRETQYF.

The V gene is TRBV13, the J gene TRBJ2-3, with 11 bases lining up with TRBD2. The germline gives CDR1 PRHDT, CDR2 FYEKMQ (reference sequence). The V gene end was trimmed by 5 bases and the J gene end by 10 bases; junction bases not matched to a gene: 2. There are 12 residues in the CDR3. CDR3 in DNA: TGTGCCAGCAGCGTACTAGCGGGAGCGCAGTATTTT. It is translated as CASSVLAGAQYF.

As regards this clone: Other DNA sequences within the sample encode an identical CDR3. This chain connects TRBV6-5 to TRBJ2-5; D uncertain. V lost 6 bases and J lost 3, with 11 bases in between. Germline V gene data show CDR1 as MNHEY and CDR2 as SVGAGI. This CDR3 spans 13 amino acids. CDR3: CASRARREETQYF. CDR3 bases: TGTGCCAGCAGAGCGAGGAGAGAAGAGACCCAGTACTTC.